This T cell receptor beta chain was retrieved from a study of T cell responses to AZD1222 COVID-19 vaccine. Notes on this clone: Its antigen is unknown.

Assay: immunoSEQ multiplex PCR; the TCRdb copy retains only in-frame clones and omits some. The sample has about 180,000 clones, 80% to 90% seen once; the top ten hold approximately 7.2%. Overall study findings and caveats: Just a handful of people given AZD1222 tested seropositive at baseline.

The V gene's germline CDR1 is SGHAT and CDR2 FQNNGV. V lost 3 bases and J lost 0, with 11 bases in between. The CDR3 covers 15 residues. The source is an adult in good health. The sample here was peripheral blood, taken on day 0 of AZD1222 vaccination. The chain links TRBV11-2 to TRBJ1-1; D is uncertain. In nucleotides, the CDR3 is TGTGCCAGCAGCTTGCCCCAGGTAATGAACACTGAAGCTTTCTTT. Translating it yields CASSLPQVMNTEAFF.